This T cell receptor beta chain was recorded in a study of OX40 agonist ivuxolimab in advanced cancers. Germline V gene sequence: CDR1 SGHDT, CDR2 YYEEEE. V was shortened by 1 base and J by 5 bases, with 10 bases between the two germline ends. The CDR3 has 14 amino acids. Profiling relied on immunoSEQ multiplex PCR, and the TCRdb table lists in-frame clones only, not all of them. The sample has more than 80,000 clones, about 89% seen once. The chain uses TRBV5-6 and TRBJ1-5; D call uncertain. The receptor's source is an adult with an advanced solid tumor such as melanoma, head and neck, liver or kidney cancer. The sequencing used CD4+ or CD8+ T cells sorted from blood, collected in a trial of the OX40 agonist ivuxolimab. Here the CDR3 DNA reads TGTGCCAGCAGCTTGTACCGCCGCGATCAGCCCCAGCATTTT. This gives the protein CASSLYRRDQPQHF.